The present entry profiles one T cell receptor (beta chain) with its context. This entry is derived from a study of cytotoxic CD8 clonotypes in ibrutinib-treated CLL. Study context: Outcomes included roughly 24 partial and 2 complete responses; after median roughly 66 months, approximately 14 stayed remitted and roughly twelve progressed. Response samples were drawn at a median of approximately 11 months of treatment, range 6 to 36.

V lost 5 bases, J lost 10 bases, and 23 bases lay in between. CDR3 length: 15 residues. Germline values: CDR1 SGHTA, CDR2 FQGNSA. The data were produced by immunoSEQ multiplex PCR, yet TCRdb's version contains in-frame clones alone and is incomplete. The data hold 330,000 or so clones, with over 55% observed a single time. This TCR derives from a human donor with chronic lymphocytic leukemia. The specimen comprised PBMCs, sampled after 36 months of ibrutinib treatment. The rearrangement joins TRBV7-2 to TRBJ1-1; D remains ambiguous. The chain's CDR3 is CASSLSTGSGGGAFF. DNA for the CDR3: TGTGCCAGCAGCCTATCCACCGGGAGCGGAGGAGGAGCTTTCTTT.